This is a list of T cell receptor beta chains from one sample in a study of cytomegalovirus exposure and HLA in healthy donors. Data came from immunoSEQ multiplex PCR; TCRdb stores just in-frame clones and leaves some out. The repertoire holds fewer than 200,000 clones, with about 86% as singletons. What was sequenced was PBMCs. Receptors were obtained from a man aged 35 to 55 in good health and CMV-seropositive. Each CDR3 is given with its conserved first and last residue. D genes are given only for firm matches. Expanded clones get a size class; other rows say once, few or many, or leave the size out.

TRBD1,TRBV10-2,TRBJ1-3,once,TGCGCCAGCCGGGACAGTGCCTCTGGAAACACCATATATTTT,CASRDSASGNTIYF
NA,TRBV19,TRBJ1-5,NA,TGTGCCAGTAGTATATACGGGAATCAGCCCCAGCATTTT,CASSIYGNQPQHF
TRBD2,TRBV5-4,TRBJ2-5,few,TGTGCCAGCAGCCACAAGCGGGGTAGAGAAGAGACCCAGTACTTC,CASSHKRGREETQYF
TRBD2,TRBV4-1,TRBJ2-1,NA,TGCGCCAGCAGCCCCGAGAGGGGGACTAGCGGCTACAATGAGCAGTTCTTC,CASSPERGTSGYNEQFF
NA,TRBV9,TRBJ1-2,NA,TGTGCCAGCAGCGTGGGGGGGCAGGTTGGATTGGGCTACACCTTC,CASSVGGQVGLGYTF
TRBD1,TRBV5-4,TRBJ1-2,NA,TGTGCCAGCAGGGAGACAGGGGGTAACTATGGCTACACCTTC,CASRETGGNYGYTF
NA,TRBV27,TRBJ1-5,NA,TGTGCCAGCAGACCTCTACCGAGTAGCAATCAGCCCCAGCATTTT,CASRPLPSSNQPQHF
NA,TRBV30,TRBJ1-2,few,TGTGCCTGGAGTTTGCAGGGGTACTATGGCTACACCTTC,CAWSLQGYYGYTF
NA,TRBV2,TRBJ1-5,once,TGTGCCAGCAGTGCTGGGGCGGGGGATCAGCCCCAGCATTTT,CASSAGAGDQPQHF
NA,TRBV2,TRBJ2-5,NA,TGTGCCAGCAGCTTCAACCAGGGACAAGAGACCCAGTACTTC,CASSFNQGQETQYF
TRBD1,TRBV7-9,TRBJ2-2,once,TGTGCCAGCAGCCCCCCCGACAGGGCCCCCGGGGAGCTGTTTTTT,CASSPPDRAPGELFF
TRBD2,TRBV19,TRBJ2-7,once,TGTGCCAGTAGTACCTCTAGCGGGAGCTACGAGCAGTACTTC,CASSTSSGSYEQYF
NA,TRBV19,TRBJ2-7,NA,TGTGCCAGTAGTCTATCCACCGACTCCTACGAGCAGTACTTC,CASSLSTDSYEQYF
TRBD1,TRBV29-1,TRBJ2-3,NA,TGCAGCGAGTCGACAGGGTTAGGAGGAGATACGCAGTATTTT,CSESTGLGGDTQYF
NA,TRBV5-4,TRBJ2-3,NA,TGTGCCAGCAGCTTGGCGGGTGCAGATACGCAGTATTTT,CASSLAGADTQYF
NA,TRBV5-4,TRBJ2-7,few,TGTGCCAGCAGCTTGAACGGACAGTCCTACGAGCAGTACTTC,CASSLNGQSYEQYF
NA,TRBV12-5,TRBJ2-2,NA,TGTGCTAGTGGTTTGGTACTTACAGCTATCACCGGGGAGCTGTTTTTT,CASGLVLTAITGELFF
TRBD2,TRBV2,TRBJ2-1,NA,TGTGCCAGCACTTACCAGCGGGGTCTGAATGAGCAGTTCTTC,CASTYQRGLNEQFF
NA,TRBV7-9,TRBJ2-7,few,TGTGCCAGCAGCTCCCTCTACGAGCAGTACTTC,CASSSLYEQYF
NA,TRBV28,TRBJ1-5,NA,TGTGCCAGCAGTTTATGGACGGGAGGAGGTCAGCCCCAGCATTTT,CASSLWTGGGQPQHF
TRBD1,TRBV7-9,TRBJ2-7,NA,TGTTCCAGCAGCCTAAAATCCGGGACAGAGAGCTACGAGCAGTACTTC,CSSSLKSGTESYEQYF
NA,TRBV10-1,TRBJ2-3,NA,TGCGCCAGCAGTGAATATTCCCGGGACACAAGCACAGATACGCAGTATTTT,CASSEYSRDTSTDTQYF
NA,TRBV14,TRBJ2-2,NA,TGTGCCAGCAGCCAAGCGGCTAGTTTGGGCACCGGGGAGCTGTTTTTT,CASSQAASLGTGELFF
TRBD2,TRBV2,TRBJ2-1,NA,TGTGCCAGCAGTGAACTAGCGGGAGGTTTTTACAATGAGCAGTTCTTC,CASSELAGGFYNEQFF
TRBD1,TRBV28,TRBJ2-7,NA,TGTGCCAGCAGTTTCCATTGGGACAGGCTCAGCTCCTACGAGCAGTACTTC,CASSFHWDRLSSYEQYF
TRBD1,TRBV5-4,TRBJ2-7,few,TGTGCCAGCAGCTTTAGGGGGACAGGGATCTACGAGCAGTACTTC,CASSFRGTGIYEQYF
NA,TRBV7-2,TRBJ1-5,once,TGTGCCAGCAGCTTCGAGCGGAGTCAGCCCCAGCATTTT,CASSFERSQPQHF
TRBD2,TRBV7-7,TRBJ2-3,NA,TGTGCCAGCAGCGTCAATAGCGGGGGGGATACGCAGTATTTT,CASSVNSGGDTQYF
TRBD1,TRBV5-1,TRBJ1-4,NA,TGCGCCAGCAGCTTCGCAGGGGGGATAGGGGCTAATGAAAAACTGTTTTTT,CASSFAGGIGANEKLFF
NA,TRBV7-9,TRBJ2-1,once,TGTGCCAGCGGGTTCCACAGGGTGGCCTACAATGAGCAGTTCTTC,CASGFHRVAYNEQFF
TRBD1,TRBV27,TRBJ2-2,NA,TGTGCCAGCATAAACTCGGGGACAGGGACAACCGGGGAGCTGTTTTTT,CASINSGTGTTGELFF
NA,TRBV9,TRBJ2-5,NA,TGTGCCAGCAGCGTCGGGGGGCCCCAAGAGACCCAGTACTTC,CASSVGGPQETQYF
TRBD1,TRBV18,TRBJ2-7,NA,TGTGCCAGCTCACCGGACAGGGGATCCTACGAGCAGTACTTC,CASSPDRGSYEQYF
NA,TRBV19,TRBJ1-1,NA,TGTGCCAGTAGTATATTAGATGGCGGACAGAACACTGAAGCTTTCTTT,CASSILDGGQNTEAFF
NA,TRBV21-1,TRBJ2-7,NA,TGTGCCAGCAAGGGGGGGGCCGATAGGAGCTCCTACGAGCAGTACTTC,CASKGGADRSSYEQYF
NA,TRBV23-1,TRBJ2-7,NA,TGCGCCAGCAGGGCGCGGGGGCCCTACTACGAGCAGTACTTC,CASRARGPYYEQYF
NA,TRBV6-1,TRBJ2-1,once,TGTGCCAGCAGCCGCGTCCAGGGTTGGAATGAGCAGTTCTTC,CASSRVQGWNEQFF
TRBD2,TRBV30,TRBJ2-1,NA,TGTGCCTACAAACTAGCGCCGAAATACAATGAGCAGTTCTTC,CAYKLAPKYNEQFF
NA,TRBV6-5,TRBJ1-6,NA,TGTGCCAGCAGTTCAACAAGCTCCTATAATTCACCCCTCCACTTT,CASSSTSSYNSPLHF
TRBD2,TRBV28,TRBJ2-1,NA,TGTGCCAGCAGGATCTCTAGCGGGAGGCTGAACAATGAGCAGTTCTTC,CASRISSGRLNNEQFF
TRBD1,TRBV27,TRBJ2-7,NA,TGTGCCAGCAGTTTAGGAAACAGGGGCTTGGACTACGAGCAGTACTTC,CASSLGNRGLDYEQYF
TRBD1,TRBV29-1,TRBJ2-7,NA,TGCAGCGTCGGAAGGGGGCTTGGCGAGCAGTACTTC,CSVGRGLGEQYF
NA,TRBV10-2,TRBJ1-2,NA,TGCGCCAGCAGTTTGGACAGCGATATCTATGGCTACACCTTC,CASSLDSDIYGYTF
TRBD1,TRBV2,TRBJ2-7,few,TGTGCCAGCAGGATGGGACAGCGGATGGGGCAGTACTTC,CASRMGQRMGQYF
NA,TRBV19,TRBJ1-1,once,TGTGCCAGTAGTACAGGGAACACTGAAGCTTTCTTT,CASSTGNTEAFF
TRBD1,TRBV7-3,TRBJ1-1,few,TGTGCCAGCAGCTTAATCGGCGGGACAGCTGAGACTGAAGCTTTCTTT,CASSLIGGTAETEAFF
NA,TRBV28,TRBJ2-7,few,TGTGCCAGCAGTTTGGGCAGCTACGAGCAGTACTTC,CASSLGSYEQYF
NA,TRBV20-1,TRBJ2-1,NA,TGCAGTGCTACAGGGAATGAGCAGTTCTTC,CSATGNEQFF
TRBD2,TRBV7-2,TRBJ2-3,NA,TGTGCCAGCAGCCCCGCGGGAGCTCCTGGTACGCAGTATTTT,CASSPAGAPGTQYF
NA,TRBV19,TRBJ1-1,once,TGTGCCAGTAGTACCCCCGCCGCACACCTTGAAGCTTTCTTT,CASSTPAAHLEAFF
TRBD1,TRBV2,TRBJ2-5,NA,TGTGCCAGGGAACGAGGGACAGTAATAGAGACCCAGTACTTC,CARERGTVIETQYF
NA,TRBV5-1,TRBJ2-2,NA,TGCGCCAGCAGCTTGGTCACGGGGGCGAACACCGGGGAGCTGTTTTTT,CASSLVTGANTGELFF
TRBD1,TRBV18,TRBJ1-1,NA,TGTGCCAGCTCACCAGGGACAGGGTATGAAGCTTTCTTT,CASSPGTGYEAFF
TRBD1,TRBV19,TRBJ1-1,NA,TGTGCCAGTCGGAGACAGGGGGGGACTGAAGCTTTCTTT,CASRRQGGTEAFF
NA,TRBV27,TRBJ1-5,NA,TGTGCCAGCAGACGGGCCGGGAGCCCCCCGGGGCAGCCCCAGCATTTT,CASRRAGSPPGQPQHF
NA,TRBV5-1,TRBJ1-2,NA,TGCGCCAGCAGCGCCTCTGGGAGCTATGGCTACACCTTC,CASSASGSYGYTF
NA,TRBV2,TRBJ2-6,few,TGTGCCAGCACCGGACTGAACTCTGGGGCCAACGTCCTGACTTTC,CASTGLNSGANVLTF
NA,TRBV28,TRBJ2-7,NA,TGTGCCAGCAGTTTAGGGCTGGGTTCGGGAAAGACCTACGAGCAGTACTTC,CASSLGLGSGKTYEQYF
NA,TRBV30,TRBJ2-4,NA,TGTGCCTGGATCCCCCGGGATTTTTCACTAGCCAAAAACATTCAGTACTTC,CAWIPRDFSLAKNIQYF